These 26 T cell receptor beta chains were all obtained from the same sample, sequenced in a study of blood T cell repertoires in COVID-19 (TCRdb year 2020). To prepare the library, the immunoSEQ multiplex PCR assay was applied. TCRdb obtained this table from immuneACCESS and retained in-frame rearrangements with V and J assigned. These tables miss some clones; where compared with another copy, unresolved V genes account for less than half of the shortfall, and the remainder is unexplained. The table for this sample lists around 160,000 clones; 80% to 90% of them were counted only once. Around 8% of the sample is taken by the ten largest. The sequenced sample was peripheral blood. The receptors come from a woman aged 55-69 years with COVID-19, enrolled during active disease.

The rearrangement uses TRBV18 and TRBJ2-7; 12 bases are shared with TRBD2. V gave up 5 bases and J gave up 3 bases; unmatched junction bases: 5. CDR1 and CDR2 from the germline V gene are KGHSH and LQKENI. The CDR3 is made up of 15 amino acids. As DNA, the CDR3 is TGTGCCAGCTCATCGACTAGCGGGGGAGACTACGAGCAGTACTTC. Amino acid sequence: CASSSTSGGDYEQYF.

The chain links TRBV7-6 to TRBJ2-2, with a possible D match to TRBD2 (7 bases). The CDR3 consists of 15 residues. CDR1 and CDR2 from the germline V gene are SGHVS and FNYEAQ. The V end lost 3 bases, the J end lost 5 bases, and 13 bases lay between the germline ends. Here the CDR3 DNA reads TGTGCCAGCAGCTTGGAAAGGGGGGGAACCGGGGAGCTGTTTTTT. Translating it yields CASSLERGGTGELFF. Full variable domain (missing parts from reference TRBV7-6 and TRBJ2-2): GAGVSQSPRYKVTKRGQDVALRCDPISGHVSLYWYRQALGQGPEFLTYFNYEAQQDKSGLPNDRFSAERPEGSISTLTIQRTEQRDSAMYRCASSLERGGTGELFFGEGSRLTVL.

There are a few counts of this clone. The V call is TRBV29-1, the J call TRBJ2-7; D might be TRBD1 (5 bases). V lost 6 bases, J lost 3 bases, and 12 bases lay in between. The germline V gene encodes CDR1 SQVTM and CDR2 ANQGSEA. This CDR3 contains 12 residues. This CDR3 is CSVKGRFYEQYF. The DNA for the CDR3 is TGCAGCGTGAAGGGGCGTTTCTACGAGCAGTACTTC.

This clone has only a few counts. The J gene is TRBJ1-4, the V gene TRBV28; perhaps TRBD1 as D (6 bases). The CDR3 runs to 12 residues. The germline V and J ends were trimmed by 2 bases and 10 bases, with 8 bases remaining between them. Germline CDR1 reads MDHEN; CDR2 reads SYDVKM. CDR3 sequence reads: CASSLGTLKLFF. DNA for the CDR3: TGTGCCAGCAGTTTAGGGACATTAAAACTGTTTTTT. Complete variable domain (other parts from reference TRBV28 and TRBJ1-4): DVKVTQSSRYLVKRTGEKVFLECVQDMDHENMFWYRQDPGLGLRLIYFSYDVKMKEKGDIPEGYSVSREKKERFSLILESASTNQTSMYLCASSLGTLKLFFGSGTQLSVL.

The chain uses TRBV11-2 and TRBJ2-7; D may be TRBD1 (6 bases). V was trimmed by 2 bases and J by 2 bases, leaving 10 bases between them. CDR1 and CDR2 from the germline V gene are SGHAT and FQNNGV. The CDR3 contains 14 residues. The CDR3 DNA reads TGTGCCAGCAGCTTAACCGGGACAACCTACGAGCAGTACTTC. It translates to CASSLTGTTYEQYF. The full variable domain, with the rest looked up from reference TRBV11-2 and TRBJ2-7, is EAGVAQSPRYKIIEKRQSVAFWCNPISGHATLYWYQQILGQGPKLLIQFQNNGVVDDSQLPKDRFSAERLKGVDSTLKIQPAKLEDSAVYLCASSLTGTTYEQYFGPGTRLTVT.

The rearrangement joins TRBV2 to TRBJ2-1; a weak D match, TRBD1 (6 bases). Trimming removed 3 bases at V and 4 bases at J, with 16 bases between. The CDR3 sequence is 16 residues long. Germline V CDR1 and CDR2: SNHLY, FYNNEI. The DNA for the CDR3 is TGTGCCAGCAGTGATTTGTGGACAGACTCTTACAATGAGCAGTTCTTC. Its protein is CASSDLWTDSYNEQFF.

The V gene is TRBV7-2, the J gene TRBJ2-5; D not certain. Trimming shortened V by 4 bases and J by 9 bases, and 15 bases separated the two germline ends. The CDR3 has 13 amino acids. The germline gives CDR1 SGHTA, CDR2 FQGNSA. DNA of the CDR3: TGTGCCAGCAGCTCAGCTAGATCGACATCCCAGTACTTC. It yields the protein CASSSARSTSQYF.

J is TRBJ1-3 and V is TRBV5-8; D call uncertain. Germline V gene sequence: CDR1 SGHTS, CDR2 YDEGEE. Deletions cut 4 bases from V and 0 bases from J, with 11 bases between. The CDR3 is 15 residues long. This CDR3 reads CASSMDGNSGNTIYF. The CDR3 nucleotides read TGTGCCAGCAGCATGGACGGGAACTCTGGAAACACCATATATTTT. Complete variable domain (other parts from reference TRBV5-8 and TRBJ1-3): EAGVTQSPTHLIKTRGQQATLRCSPISGHTSVYWYQQALGLGLQFLLWYDEGEERNRGNFPPRFSGRQFPNYSSELNVNALELEDSALYLCASSMDGNSGNTIYFGEGSWLTVV.

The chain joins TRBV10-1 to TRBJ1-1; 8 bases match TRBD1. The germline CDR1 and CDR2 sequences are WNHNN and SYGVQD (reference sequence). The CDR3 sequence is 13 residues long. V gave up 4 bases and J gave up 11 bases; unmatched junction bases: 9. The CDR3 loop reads CASSAGQGAQAFF. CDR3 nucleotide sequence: TGCGCCAGCAGTGCGGGGCAGGGGGCGCAGGCTTTCTTT.

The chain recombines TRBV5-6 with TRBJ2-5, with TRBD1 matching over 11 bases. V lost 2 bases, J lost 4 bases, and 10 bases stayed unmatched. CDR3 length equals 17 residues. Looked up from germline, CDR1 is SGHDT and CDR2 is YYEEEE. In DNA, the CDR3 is TGTGCCAGCAGCTTCCGCGGGACAGGGGGAGGAGTAGAGACCCAGTACTTC. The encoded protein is CASSFRGTGGGVETQYF.

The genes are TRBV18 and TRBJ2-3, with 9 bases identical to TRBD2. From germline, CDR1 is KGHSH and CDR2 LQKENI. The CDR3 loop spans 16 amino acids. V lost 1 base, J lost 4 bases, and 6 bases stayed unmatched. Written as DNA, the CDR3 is TGTGCCAGCTCACCACGGTTAGCGGGGGACCCAGATACGCAGTATTTT. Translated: CASSPRLAGDPDTQYF.

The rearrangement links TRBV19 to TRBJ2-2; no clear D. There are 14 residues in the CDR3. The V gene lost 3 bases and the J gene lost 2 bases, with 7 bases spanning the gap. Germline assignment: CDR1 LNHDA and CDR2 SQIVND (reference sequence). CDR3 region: CASSIVRNTGELFF. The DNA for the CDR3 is TGTGCCAGTAGTATTGTGAGAAACACCGGGGAGCTGTTTTTT.

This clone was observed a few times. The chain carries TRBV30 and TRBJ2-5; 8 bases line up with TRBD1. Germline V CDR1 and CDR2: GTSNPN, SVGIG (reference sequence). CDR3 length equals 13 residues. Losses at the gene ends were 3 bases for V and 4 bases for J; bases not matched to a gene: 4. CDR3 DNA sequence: TGTGCCTGGAGCCCGACAGGGGCAGAGACCCAGTACTTC. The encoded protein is CAWSPTGAETQYF.

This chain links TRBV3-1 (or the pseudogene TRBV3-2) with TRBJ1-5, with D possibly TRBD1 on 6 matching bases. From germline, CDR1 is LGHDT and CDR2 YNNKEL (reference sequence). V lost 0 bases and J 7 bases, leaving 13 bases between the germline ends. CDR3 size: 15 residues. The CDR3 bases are TGTGCCAGCAGCCAAGATCCAGGGGTTGGACAGCCCCAGCATTTT. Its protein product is CASSQDPGVGQPQHF.

In DNA, the CDR3 is TGTGCCAGCTCCCGCCCCGGGACAGGGGCCTACGAGCAGTACTTC. It codes for CASSRPGTGAYEQYF. V usage is TRBV18 and J usage is TRBJ2-7; 10 bases line up with TRBD1. CDR1 is KGHSH and CDR2 is LQKENI in the germline V gene. CDR3 length equals 15 residues. V trimming: 6 bases; J trimming: 2 bases; junction bases outside the gene matches: 7.

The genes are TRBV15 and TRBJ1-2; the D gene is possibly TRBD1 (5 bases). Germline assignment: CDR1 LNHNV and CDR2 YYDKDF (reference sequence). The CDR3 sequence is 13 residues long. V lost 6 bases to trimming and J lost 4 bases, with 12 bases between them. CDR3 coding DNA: TGTGCCACCAGTGGCAGGGAGGCCTATGGCTACACCTTC. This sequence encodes CATSGREAYGYTF.

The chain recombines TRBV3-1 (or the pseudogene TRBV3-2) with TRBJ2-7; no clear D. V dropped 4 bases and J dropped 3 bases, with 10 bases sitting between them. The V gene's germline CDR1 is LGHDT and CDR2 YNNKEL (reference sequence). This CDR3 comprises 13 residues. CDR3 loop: CASSPFVRYEQYF. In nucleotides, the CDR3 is TGTGCCAGCAGCCCCTTCGTGCGCTACGAGCAGTACTTC.

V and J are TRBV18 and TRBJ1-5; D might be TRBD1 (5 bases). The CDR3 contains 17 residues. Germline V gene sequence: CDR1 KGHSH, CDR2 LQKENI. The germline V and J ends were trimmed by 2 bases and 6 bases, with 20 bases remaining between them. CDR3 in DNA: TGTGCCAGCTCACCAAATTCCGCGGGGGGTGGTGGTCAGCCCCAGCATTTT. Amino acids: CASSPNSAGGGGQPQHF.

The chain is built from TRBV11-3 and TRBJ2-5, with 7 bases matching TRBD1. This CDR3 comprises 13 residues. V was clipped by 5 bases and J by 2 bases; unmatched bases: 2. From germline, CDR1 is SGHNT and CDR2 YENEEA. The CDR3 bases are TGTGCCAGCAGCGGGACAGCTCAAGAGACCCAGTACTTC. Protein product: CASSGTAQETQYF.

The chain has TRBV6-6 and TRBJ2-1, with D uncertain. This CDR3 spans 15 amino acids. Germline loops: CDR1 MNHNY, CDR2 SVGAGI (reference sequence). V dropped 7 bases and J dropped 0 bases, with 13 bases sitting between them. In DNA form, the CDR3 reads TGTGCCAGCACTTGGAGCGTCAGCTCCTACAATGAGCAGTTCTTC. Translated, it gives CASTWSVSSYNEQFF.

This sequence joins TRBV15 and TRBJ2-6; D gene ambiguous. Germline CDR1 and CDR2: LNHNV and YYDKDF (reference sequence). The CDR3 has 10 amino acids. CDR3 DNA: TGTTCGGGTGGGGCCAACGTCCTGACTTTC. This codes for CSGGANVLTF.

CDR3 amino acids: CASSFSASTDTQYF. The CDR3 region has the DNA TGTGCCAGCAGCTTCAGTGCTAGCACAGATACGCAGTATTTT. The chain uses TRBV7-9 and TRBJ2-3, with D unclear. The ends were cut back, 3 bases at V and 0 bases at J, with 7 bases in the middle. This CDR3 spans 14 amino acids. CDR1 is SEHNR, CDR2 FQNEAQ, per germline (reference sequence).

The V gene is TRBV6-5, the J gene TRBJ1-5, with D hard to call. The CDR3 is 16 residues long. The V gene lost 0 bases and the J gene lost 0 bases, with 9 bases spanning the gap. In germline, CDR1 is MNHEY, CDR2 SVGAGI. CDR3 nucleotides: TGTGCCAGCAGTTACTCCGGGAGAGCTAGCAATCAGCCCCAGCATTTT. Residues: CASSYSGRASNQPQHF.

CDR3: CASSYSRQGSGYTF. The CDR3 nucleotides read TGTGCCAGCAGTTACTCCCGTCAGGGGAGCGGCTACACCTTC. This sequence joins TRBV6-5 and TRBJ1-2, with D perhaps matching TRBD1 (6 bases). This CDR3 has 14 residues. V shed 0 bases and J shed 8 bases, with 13 bases lying between them. Germline loops: CDR1 MNHEY, CDR2 SVGAGI.

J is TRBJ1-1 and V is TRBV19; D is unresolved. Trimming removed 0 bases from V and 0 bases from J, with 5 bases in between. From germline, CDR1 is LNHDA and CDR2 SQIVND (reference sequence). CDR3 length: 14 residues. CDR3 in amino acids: CASSIDGLNTEAFF. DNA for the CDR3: TGTGCCAGTAGTATAGACGGGTTGAACACTGAAGCTTTCTTT. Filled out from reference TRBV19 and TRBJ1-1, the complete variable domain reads DGGITQSPKYLFRKEGQNVTLSCEQNLNHDAMYWYRQDPGQGLRLIYYSQIVNDFQKGDIAEGYSVSREKKESFPLTVTSAQKNPTAFYLCASSIDGLNTEAFFGQGTRLTVV.

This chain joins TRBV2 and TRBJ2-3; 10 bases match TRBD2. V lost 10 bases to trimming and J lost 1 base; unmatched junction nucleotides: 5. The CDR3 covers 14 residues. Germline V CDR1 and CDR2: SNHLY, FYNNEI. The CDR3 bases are TGTGCCACCCCCGGGACTAGCGGCACAGATACGCAGTATTTT. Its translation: CATPGTSGTDTQYF.